The 9 T cell receptor beta chains in this list originate from one sample, sequenced in a study of blood T cell repertoires in COVID-19. Sequencing was performed with immunoSEQ multiplex PCR; in TCRdb, only in-frame clones are kept and a portion is missing. The top ten hold roughly 6.2% of the sample, which has 200,000 to 250,000 clones, around 83% seen once. The sequenced material came from PBMCs or T cells enriched from blood (not recorded which). All receptors come from a woman aged 40 to 50 who had recovered from COVID-19.

The rearrangement links TRBV27 to TRBJ1-2; D is ambiguous. CDR1 is MNHEY, CDR2 SMNVEV, per germline (reference sequence). This CDR3 comprises 13 residues. V lost 5 bases, J lost 5 bases, and 12 bases lay in between. In DNA, the CDR3 is TGTGCCAGCAGTCCCGGGTACGAGTATGGCTACACCTTC. Protein product: CASSPGYEYGYTF.

V gene TRBV28 combines with J gene TRBJ2-4; 9 bases align to TRBD2. Germline CDR1 is MDHEN and CDR2 is SYDVKM. CDR3 length: 16 amino acids. V was clipped by 5 bases and J by 7 bases; unmatched bases: 12. CDR3 residues: CASSKGGRARSNIQYF. CDR3 coding DNA: TGTGCCAGCAGTAAAGGCGGGAGGGCCAGGTCGAACATTCAGTACTTC. Filled out from reference TRBV28 and TRBJ2-4, the complete variable domain reads DVKVTQSSRYLVKRTGEKVFLECVQDMDHENMFWYRQDPGLGLRLIYFSYDVKMKEKGDIPEGYSVSREKKERFSLILESASTNQTSMYLCASSKGGRARSNIQYFGAGTRLSVL.

The chain uses TRBV5-6 and TRBJ2-3; 11 bases line up with TRBD2. This CDR3 is 18 amino acids long. From germline, CDR1 is SGHDT and CDR2 YYEEEE. V shed 1 base and J 0 bases; nucleotides not matched to a gene: 7. CDR3 protein: CASSLITSGSRSTDTQYF. The CDR3 DNA sequence: TGTGCCAGCAGCTTGATCACTAGCGGGAGTAGGAGCACAGATACGCAGTATTTT.

The chain employs TRBV24-1 and TRBJ2-3; D gene uncertain. The length of the CDR3 is 14 residues. Looked up from germline, CDR1 is KGHDR and CDR2 is SFDVKD. Trimming shortened V by 5 bases and J by 2 bases, and 10 bases separated the two germline ends. This CDR3 is CATSGVAATDTQYF. The CDR3 DNA is TGTGCCACCAGTGGGGTGGCGGCCACAGATACGCAGTATTTT.

V is TRBV5-1 and J is TRBJ2-2; TRBD1 agrees at 8 bases. Trimming removed 4 bases from V and 7 bases from J; junction bases left unmatched: 9. The CDR3 loop spans 15 amino acids. CDR1 SGHRS and CDR2 YFSETQ come from the germline V gene. The CDR3 sequence: CASSLGQGRDGELFF. As DNA, the CDR3 is TGCGCCAGCAGCCTCGGACAGGGCCGAGACGGGGAGCTGTTTTTT. The full variable domain, rest sourced from reference TRBV5-1 and TRBJ2-2, is KAGVTQTPRYLIKTRGQQVTLSCSPISGHRSVSWYQQTPGQGLQFLFEYFSETQRNKGNFPGRFSGRQFSNSRSEMNVSTLELGDSALYLCASSLGQGRDGELFFGEGSRLTVL.

The rearrangement joins TRBV5-6 to TRBJ2-3; D unclear. V lost 4 bases and J 0 bases, leaving 12 bases between the germline ends. Germline loops: CDR1 SGHDT, CDR2 YYEEEE. CDR3 length equals 15 residues. CDR3 region: CASSPIGASTDTQYF. The CDR3 DNA reads TGTGCCAGCAGCCCGATCGGAGCTAGCACAGATACGCAGTATTTT. The whole variable domain, remainder taken from reference TRBV5-6 and TRBJ2-3, is DAGVTQSPTHLIKTRGQQVTLRCSPKSGHDTVSWYQQALGQGPQFIFQYYEEEERQRGNFPDRFSGHQFPNYSSELNVNALLLGDSALYLCASSPIGASTDTQYFGPGTRLTVL.

The V and J genes are TRBV7-2 and TRBJ2-2; 11 nucleotides align to TRBD2. The CDR3 extends over 16 amino acids. Per germline, CDR1 SGHTA and CDR2 FQGNSA. Trimming removed 1 base from V and 7 bases from J; junction bases left unmatched: 5. CDR3 DNA sequence: TGTGCCAGCAGCTTAGAACTAGCGGGAGTTAACGGGGAGCTGTTTTTT. It yields the protein CASSLELAGVNGELFF.

This clone was recorded once. V usage is TRBV5-1 and J usage is TRBJ2-1, with 8 positions matching TRBD1. CDR1 and CDR2 (germline): SGHRS, YFSETQ. Unmatched junction bases numbered 16, after V lost 4 bases and J lost 7 bases. The CDR3 covers 17 residues. CDR3 sequence reads: CASSLVFQGRQGNEQFF. The CDR3 region has the DNA TGCGCCAGCAGCCTGGTTTTTCAGGGGCGACAGGGGAATGAGCAGTTCTTC.

This clone has a single count. V is TRBV30 and J is TRBJ1-1; D is unclear. The germline V gene encodes CDR1 GTSNPN and CDR2 SVGIG (reference sequence). Trimming cost V 4 bases and J 1 base, with 10 bases left between them. The CDR3 runs 13 residues. The CDR3 region is CAWNVGANTEAFF. For the CDR3, the DNA is TGTGCCTGGAATGTCGGAGCGAACACTGAAGCTTTCTTT.